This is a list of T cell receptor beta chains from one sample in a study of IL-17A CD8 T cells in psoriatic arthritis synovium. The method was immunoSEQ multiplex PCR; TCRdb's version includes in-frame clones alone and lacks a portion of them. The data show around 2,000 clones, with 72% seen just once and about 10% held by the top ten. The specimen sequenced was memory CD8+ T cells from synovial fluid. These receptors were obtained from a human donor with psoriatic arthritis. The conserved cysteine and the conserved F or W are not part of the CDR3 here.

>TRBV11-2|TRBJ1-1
ASSFQGYMNTEAF
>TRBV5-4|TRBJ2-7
ASSGTSGDYEQY
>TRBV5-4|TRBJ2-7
ASSLVSARHEQY
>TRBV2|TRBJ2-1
ASTRLDRTYNEQF
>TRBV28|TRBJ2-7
ASSLPSPYEQY
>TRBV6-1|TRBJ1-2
ASSEGKITRYGYT
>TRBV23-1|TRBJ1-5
ASSPQELNQPQH
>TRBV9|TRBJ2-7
ASSPRQGSHEQY
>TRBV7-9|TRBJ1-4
ASRGPGEKLF
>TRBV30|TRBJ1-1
AWSRTDGNTEAF
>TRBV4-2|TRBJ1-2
ASSQVQGEDYGYT
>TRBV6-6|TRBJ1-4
ASSSDYPTNEKLF
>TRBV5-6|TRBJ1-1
ASSLELDRGTEAF
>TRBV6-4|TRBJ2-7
ASSEGTGEGYEQY
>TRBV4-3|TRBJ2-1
ASSQAGRHNEQF
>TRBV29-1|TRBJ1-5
SVTHRVSNQPQH
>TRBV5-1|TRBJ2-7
ASSLVGYKSYEQY
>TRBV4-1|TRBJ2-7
ASSQASSGLLEQY
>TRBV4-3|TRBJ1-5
ASSLGTGRNQPQH
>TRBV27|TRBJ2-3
ASSWAGGITDTQY
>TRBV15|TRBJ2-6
ATSGDSSGANVLT
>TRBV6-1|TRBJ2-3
ASSAIAGGRDTQY
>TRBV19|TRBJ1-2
ASELSGTSYGYT
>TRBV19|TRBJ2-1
ASELTSGGYNEQF
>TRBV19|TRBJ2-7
ASSTGPSSYEQY
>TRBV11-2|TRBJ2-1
ASSPGGGHFPHNEQF
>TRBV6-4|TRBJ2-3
ASSDGTHTDTQY
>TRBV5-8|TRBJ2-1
ASSLGLVEAIGDEQF
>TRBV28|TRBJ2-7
ASSFQGEAEQY
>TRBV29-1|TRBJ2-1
SVVHLAGVTSYNEQF